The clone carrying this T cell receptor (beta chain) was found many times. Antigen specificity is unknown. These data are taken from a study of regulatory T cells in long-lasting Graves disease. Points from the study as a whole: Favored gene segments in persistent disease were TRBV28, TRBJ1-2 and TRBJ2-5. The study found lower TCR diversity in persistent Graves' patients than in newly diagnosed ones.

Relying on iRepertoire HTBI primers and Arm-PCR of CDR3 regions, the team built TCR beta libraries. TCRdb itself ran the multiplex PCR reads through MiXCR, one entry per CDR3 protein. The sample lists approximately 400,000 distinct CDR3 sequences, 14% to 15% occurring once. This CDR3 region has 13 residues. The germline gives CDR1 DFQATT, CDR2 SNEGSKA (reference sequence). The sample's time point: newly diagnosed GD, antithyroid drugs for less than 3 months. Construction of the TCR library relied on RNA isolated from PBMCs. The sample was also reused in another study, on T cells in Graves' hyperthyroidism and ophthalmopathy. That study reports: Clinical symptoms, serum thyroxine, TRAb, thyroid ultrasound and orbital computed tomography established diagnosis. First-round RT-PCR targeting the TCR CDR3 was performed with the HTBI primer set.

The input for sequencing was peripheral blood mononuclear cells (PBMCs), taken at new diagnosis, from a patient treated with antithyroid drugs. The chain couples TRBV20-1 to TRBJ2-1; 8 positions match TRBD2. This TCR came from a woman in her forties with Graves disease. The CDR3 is CSASGSSYNEQFF. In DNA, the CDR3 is TGCAGCGCAAGCGGGAGCTCCTACAATGAGCAGTTCTTC.